This TCR beta chain was captured in a study of OX40 agonist ivuxolimab in advanced cancers. Turning to the study itself: Previous treatment with anti-PD-1, anti-PD-L1 or anti-CTLA-4 therapy was allowed; over 35% had received some.

CDR1 MGHRA and CDR2 YSYEKL come from the germline V gene. V lost 2 bases to trimming and J lost 3 bases, with 10 bases between them. This CDR3 comprises 15 residues. Repertoires were generated with immunoSEQ multiplex PCR, while TCRdb's copy carries only in-frame clones and drops some. The sample lists more than 70,000 clones, more than 75% occurring once. This clone was counted a single time. This specimen was CD4+ or CD8+ T cells sorted from blood, taken in a trial of the OX40 agonist ivuxolimab. The TCR was taken from an adult with an advanced solid tumor such as melanoma, head and neck, liver or kidney cancer. The rearrangement joins TRBV4-1 to TRBJ2-2, with D possibly matching TRBD2 (6 bases). CDR3 residues: CASSQTGEHTGELFF. The CDR3 bases are TGCGCCAGCAGCCAAACGGGAGAGCACACCGGGGAGCTGTTTTTT.